A single TCR beta chain is shown here with its context. Its antigen remains undetermined. Base qualities are not provided; no much larger clone lies one nucleotide away. Whole blood was collected in K2EDTA tubes by collaborating institutions according to the institutions' own protocols. For TCRbeta analysis, collaborators shipped samples as frozen whole blood, isolated PBMCs, or DNA extracted from either of those sample types. TCRbeta CDR3 regions were amplified from genomic DNA using the immunoSEQ Assay, a bias-controlled multiplex PCR. In the source study's methods: Nucleated cell counts per sample were estimated from amplification of reference gene primers within the assay. To quantify the absolute abundance of each unique TCRbeta CDR3 rearrangement, sequence reads were collapsed and filtered. For each sample, productive Simpson clonality was calculated as the square root of Simpson's diversity index over productive rearrangements. The source is immuneACCESS, and TCRdb retained only in-frame sequences with V and J called. Part of the clones is not carried over; for the studies checked, unresolved V genes explain less than half of this, and the remainder is unexplained. Clone size and the V and J calls come from that table; the DNA yielded D and trimming. The table for this sample lists some 700,000 clones; about 87% of them were counted only once. The top ten clones comprise about 0.24% of the sample.

These data originate in a study of blood T cell repertoires in COVID-19 (dated by TCRdb to 2019 to 2021). Study-wide context: Collaborator samples came from the United States, Italy and Spain and covered acute and convalescent phases of COVID-19. The prospective study material was composed of cDNA or gDNA derived from T cells, B-cell-depleted T cells, or PBMCs. Deeply sampled blood TCRbeta repertoires from subjects exposed to, actively infected with, or recovered from COVID-19 were included in the dataset. The repertoires were released in a freely available public database meant as a resource for research on the immune response to SARS-CoV-2. Samples came from the ongoing ImmuneRACE study (first 160 participants) plus 1,254 subjects from 6 global collaborators. Nearly every sample came with metadata listing a de-identified subject ID, COVID-19 status, age in years and sex. Where available, HLA class I and class II types were obtained from metadata supplied by the sample provider rather than from assay-based typing.

What the study reported, not specific to this receptor: How much clinical and demographic metadata was included differed by source and by participant, and the metadata was provided uncurated.

Trimming takes 3 bases from V and 8 bases from J, and the germline ends sit 10 bases apart. The cysteine opens and the phenylalanine closes a CDR3 of 12 amino acids. The sequence is cut down to CDR3 DNA, 36 bases in frame from base 1. CDR1 and CDR2 (LNHDA, SQIVND) derive from the germline V gene (reference sequence). Material: peripheral blood. This sequence was found in a woman under 30 with acute or convalescent COVID-19. The sequence links TRBV19 to TRBJ1-2, with the D gene not confidently named. The nucleotide sequence reads TGTGCCAGTAGTATGAGGGTTTGGGGCTACACCTTC. The translation is CASSMRVWGYTF.